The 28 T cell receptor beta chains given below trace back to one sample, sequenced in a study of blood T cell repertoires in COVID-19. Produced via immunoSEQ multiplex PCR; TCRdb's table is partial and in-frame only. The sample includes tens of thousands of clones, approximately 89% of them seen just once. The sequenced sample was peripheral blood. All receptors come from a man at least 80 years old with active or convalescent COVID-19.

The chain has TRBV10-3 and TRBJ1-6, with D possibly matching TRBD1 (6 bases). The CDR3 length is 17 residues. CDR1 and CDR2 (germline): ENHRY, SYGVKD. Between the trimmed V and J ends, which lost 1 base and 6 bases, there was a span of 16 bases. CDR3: CAISEFVGAVSNSPLHF. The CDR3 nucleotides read TGTGCCATCAGTGAGTTTGTGGGGGCAGTATCTAATTCACCCCTCCACTTT.

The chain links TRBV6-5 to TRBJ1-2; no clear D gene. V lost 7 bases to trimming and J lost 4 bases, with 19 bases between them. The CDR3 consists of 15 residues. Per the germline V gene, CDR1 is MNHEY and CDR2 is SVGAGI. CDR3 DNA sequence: TGTGCCAGCAAGCTAACCATTGACTACTCCTATGGCTACACCTTC. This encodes CASKLTIDYSYGYTF.

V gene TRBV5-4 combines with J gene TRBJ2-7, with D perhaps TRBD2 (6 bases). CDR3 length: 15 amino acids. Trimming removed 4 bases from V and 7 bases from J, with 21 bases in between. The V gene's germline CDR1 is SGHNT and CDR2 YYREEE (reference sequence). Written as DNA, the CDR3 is TGTGCCAGCAGCGCTTCCCGGGACTCCCTGAGGGAGCAGTACTTC. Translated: CASSASRDSLREQYF.

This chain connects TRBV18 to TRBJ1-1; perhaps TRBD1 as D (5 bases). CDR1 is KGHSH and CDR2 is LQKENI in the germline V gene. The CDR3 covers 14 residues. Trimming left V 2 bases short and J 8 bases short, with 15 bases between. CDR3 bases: TGTGCCAGCTCACCAGGGGCGGCGAATAGGGAAGCTTTCTTT. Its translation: CASSPGAANREAFF.

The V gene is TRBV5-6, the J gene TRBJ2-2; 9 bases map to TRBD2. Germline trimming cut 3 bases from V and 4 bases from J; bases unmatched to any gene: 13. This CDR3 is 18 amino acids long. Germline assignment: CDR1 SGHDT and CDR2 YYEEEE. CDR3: CASSSSGLATMITGELFF. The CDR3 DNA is TGTGCCAGCAGCTCCTCCGGACTAGCGACAATGATCACCGGGGAGCTGTTTTTT.

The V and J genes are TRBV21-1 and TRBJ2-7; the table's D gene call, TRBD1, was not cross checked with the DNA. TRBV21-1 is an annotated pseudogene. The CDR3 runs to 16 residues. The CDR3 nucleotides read TGTGCCAGCAGCAAAGGGATTGGGAGGACAGGGTCCGAGCAGTACTTC. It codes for CASSKGIGRTGSEQYF.

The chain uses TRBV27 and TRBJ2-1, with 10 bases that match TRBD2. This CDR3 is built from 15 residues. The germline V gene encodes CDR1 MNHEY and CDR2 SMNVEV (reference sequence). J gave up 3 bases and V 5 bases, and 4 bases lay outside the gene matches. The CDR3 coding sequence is TGTGCCAGCAGTCTTAGACTAGCGGGCTACAATGAGCAGTTCTTC. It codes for CASSLRLAGYNEQFF.

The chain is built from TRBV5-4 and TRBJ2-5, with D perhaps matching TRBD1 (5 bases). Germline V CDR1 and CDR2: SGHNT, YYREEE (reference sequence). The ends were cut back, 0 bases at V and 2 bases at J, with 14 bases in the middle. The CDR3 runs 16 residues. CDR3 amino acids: CASSLGATAIQETQYF. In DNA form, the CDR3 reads TGTGCCAGCAGCTTGGGTGCGACAGCGATTCAAGAGACCCAGTACTTC.

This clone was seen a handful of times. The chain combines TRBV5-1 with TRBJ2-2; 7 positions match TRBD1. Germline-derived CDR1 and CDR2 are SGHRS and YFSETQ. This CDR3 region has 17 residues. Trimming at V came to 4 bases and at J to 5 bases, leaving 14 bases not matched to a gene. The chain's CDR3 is CASSPEPGQLITGELFF. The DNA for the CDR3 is TGCGCCAGCAGCCCTGAACCGGGACAGCTAATTACCGGGGAGCTGTTTTTT.

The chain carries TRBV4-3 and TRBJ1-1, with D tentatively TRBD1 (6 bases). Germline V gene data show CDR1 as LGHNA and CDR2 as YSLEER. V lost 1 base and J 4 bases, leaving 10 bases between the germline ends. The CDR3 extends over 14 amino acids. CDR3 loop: CASSQVGRGTEAFF. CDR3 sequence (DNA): TGCGCCAGCAGCCAAGTTGGCAGGGGCACTGAAGCTTTCTTT.

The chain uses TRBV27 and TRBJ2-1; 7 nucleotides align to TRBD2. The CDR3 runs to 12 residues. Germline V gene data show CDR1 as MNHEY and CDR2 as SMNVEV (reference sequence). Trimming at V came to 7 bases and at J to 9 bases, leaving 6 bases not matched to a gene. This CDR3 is CASNSGIGEQFF. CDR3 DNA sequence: TGTGCCAGCAACAGCGGGATCGGTGAGCAGTTCTTC.

CDR3 amino acids: CASSDLRGAPKSPLHF. DNA of the CDR3: TGTGCCAGTAGCGACCTCCGGGGGGCCCCCAAGTCACCCCTCCACTTT. V gene TRBV19 combines with J gene TRBJ1-6; tentatively, D is TRBD1 (6 bases). V was trimmed by 6 bases and J by 10 bases, leaving 22 bases between them. The CDR3 has 16 amino acids. Germline values: CDR1 LNHDA, CDR2 SQIVND (reference sequence).

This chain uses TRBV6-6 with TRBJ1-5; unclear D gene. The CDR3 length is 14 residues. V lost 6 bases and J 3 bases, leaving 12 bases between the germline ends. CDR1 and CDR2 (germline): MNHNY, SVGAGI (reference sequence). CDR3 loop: CASRGDGNNQPQHF. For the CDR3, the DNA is TGTGCCAGCAGGGGAGACGGGAACAATCAGCCCCAGCATTTT.

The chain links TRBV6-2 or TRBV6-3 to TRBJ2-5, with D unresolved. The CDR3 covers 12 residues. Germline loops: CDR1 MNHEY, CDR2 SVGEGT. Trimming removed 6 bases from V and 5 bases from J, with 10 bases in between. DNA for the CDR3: TGTGCCAGCAGCGCCCTGAGGGAGACCCAGTACTTC. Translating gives CASSALRETQYF.

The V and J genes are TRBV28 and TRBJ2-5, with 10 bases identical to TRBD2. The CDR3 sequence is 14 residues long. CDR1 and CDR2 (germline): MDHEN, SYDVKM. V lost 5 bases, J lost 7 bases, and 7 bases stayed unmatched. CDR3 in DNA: TGTGCCAGCAGTCCAAGAGCGGGGGGGTTGACCCAGTACTTC. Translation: CASSPRAGGLTQYF.

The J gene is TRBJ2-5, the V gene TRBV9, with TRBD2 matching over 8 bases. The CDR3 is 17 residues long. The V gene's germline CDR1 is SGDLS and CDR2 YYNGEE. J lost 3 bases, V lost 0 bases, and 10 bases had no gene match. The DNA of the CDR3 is TGTGCCAGCAGCGTAGGGGTAGCGGGAAGTTTAGAAGAGACCCAGTACTTC. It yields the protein CASSVGVAGSLEETQYF.

The CDR3 bases are TGCGCCAGCAGCCCGCCGGGGCAGGGGGCTAATTTATATAGCAATCAGCCCCAGCATTTT. Translated, it gives CASSPPGQGANLYSNQPQHF. V gene TRBV5-1 combines with J gene TRBJ1-5; 8 nucleotides align to TRBD1. CDR3 length: 20 amino acids. J was trimmed by 0 bases and V by 4 bases; bases with no gene match: 18. CDR1 is SGHRS, CDR2 YFSETQ, per germline.

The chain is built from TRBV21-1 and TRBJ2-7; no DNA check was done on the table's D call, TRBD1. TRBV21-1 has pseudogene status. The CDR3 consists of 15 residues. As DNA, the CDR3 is TGTGCCAGCAGCAAACTCCGGCAGGGGCCCTACGAGCAGTACTTC. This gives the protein CASSKLRQGPYEQYF.

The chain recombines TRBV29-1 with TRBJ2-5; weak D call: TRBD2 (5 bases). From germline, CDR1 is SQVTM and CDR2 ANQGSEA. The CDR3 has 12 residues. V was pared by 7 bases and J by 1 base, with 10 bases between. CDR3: CSGGLLQETQYF. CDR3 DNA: TGCAGCGGTGGACTTCTCCAAGAGACCCAGTACTTC.

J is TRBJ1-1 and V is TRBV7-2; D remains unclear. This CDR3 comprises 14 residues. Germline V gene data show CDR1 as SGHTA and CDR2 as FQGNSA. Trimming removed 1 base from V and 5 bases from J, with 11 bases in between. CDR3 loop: CASSLVVTETEAFF. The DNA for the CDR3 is TGTGCCAGCAGCTTAGTGGTGACGGAGACTGAAGCTTTCTTT.

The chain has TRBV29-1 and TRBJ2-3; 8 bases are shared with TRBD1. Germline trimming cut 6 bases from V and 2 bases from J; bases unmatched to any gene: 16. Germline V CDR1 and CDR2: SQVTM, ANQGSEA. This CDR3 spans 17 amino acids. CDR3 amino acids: CSVQRLGGQGHTDTQYF. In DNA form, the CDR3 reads TGCAGCGTCCAGCGCCTAGGTGGACAGGGTCACACAGATACGCAGTATTTT.

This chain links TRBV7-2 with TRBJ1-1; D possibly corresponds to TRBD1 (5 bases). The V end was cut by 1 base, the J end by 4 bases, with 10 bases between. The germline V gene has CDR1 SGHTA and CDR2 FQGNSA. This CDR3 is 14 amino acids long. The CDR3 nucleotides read TGTGCCAGCAGCTTAGAGGGAAGGGGCACTGAAGCTTTCTTT. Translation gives CASSLEGRGTEAFF.

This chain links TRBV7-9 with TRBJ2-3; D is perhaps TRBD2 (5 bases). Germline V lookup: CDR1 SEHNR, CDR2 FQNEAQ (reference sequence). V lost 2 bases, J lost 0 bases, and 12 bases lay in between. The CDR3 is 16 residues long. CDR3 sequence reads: CASSLFVGESTDTQYF. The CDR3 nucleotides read TGTGCCAGCAGCTTATTCGTGGGAGAGAGCACAGATACGCAGTATTTT.

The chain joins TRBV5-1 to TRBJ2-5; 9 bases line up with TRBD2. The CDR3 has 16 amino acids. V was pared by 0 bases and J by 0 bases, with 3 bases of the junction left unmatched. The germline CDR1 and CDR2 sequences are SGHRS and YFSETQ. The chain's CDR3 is CASSLGLAGYQETQYF. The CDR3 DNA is TGCGCCAGCAGCTTGGGTCTAGCGGGGTACCAAGAGACCCAGTACTTC.

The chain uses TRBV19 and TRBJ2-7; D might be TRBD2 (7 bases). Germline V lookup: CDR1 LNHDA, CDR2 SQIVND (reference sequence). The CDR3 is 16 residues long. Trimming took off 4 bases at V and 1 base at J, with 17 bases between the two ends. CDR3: CASSRGGPSNSYEQYF. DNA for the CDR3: TGTGCCAGTAGTAGGGGGGGCCCTTCAAATTCCTACGAGCAGTACTTC.

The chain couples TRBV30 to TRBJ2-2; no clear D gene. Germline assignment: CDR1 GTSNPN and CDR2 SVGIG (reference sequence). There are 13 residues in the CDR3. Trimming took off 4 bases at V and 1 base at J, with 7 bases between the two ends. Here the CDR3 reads CAWNSKNTGELFF. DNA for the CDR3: TGTGCCTGGAATAGTAAGAACACCGGGGAGCTGTTTTTT.

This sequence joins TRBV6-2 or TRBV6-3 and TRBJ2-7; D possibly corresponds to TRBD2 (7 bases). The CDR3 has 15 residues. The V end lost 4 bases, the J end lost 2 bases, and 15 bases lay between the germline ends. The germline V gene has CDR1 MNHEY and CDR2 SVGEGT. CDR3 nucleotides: TGTGCCAGCAGTTCCCGAGGGGGAGGGCCCTACGAGCAGTACTTC. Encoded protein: CASSSRGGGPYEQYF.

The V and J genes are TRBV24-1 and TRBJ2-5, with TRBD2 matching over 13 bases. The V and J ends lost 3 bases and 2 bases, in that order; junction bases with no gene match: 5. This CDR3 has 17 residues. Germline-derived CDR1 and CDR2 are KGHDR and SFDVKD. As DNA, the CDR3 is TGTGCCACCAGTGATCCGGGACTAGCGGGAAAGCAAGAGACCCAGTACTTC. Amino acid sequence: CATSDPGLAGKQETQYF.